The sequence of this T cell receptor beta chain was determined in a study of CD8+ T cells in alopecia areata. Findings and caveats of the study: With patients, TCR sharing proved less clear than in mice, a difference possibly related to HLA. In scalp, tofacitinib significantly decreased clonality and expanded CD8+ clones among the top 100. Lesional scalp, notably in alopecia totalis/universalis, had clonality above that of normal scalp. With one nonresponder, baseline CD8+ expansion's link to response remains uncertain.

Of note for this clone: Its antigen is as yet unknown. This sample includes further DNA sequences coding for the same CDR3.

Stated treatment: oral pan-JAK inhibitor, 5-10 mg twice daily. V was cut by 4 bases and J by 6 bases, with 15 bases left in between. Germline values: CDR1 SGHRS, CDR2 YFSETQ. The CDR3 runs 14 residues. Once RNA had been extracted, it was reverse transcribed into cDNA to act as the sequencing template. Only in-frame clones appear in the TCRdb table, and some are missing; sequencing was by immunoSEQ multiplex PCR. This sample yields 200,000 or so clones, of which 58% are seen a single time; 5.5% belongs to the top ten. The material sequenced was CD4+ T cells sorted from blood, taken at week 24, from a patient treated with tofacitinib. This clonotype was sampled from a human donor with alopecia areata. This sequence joins TRBV5-1 and TRBJ2-3; tentative D call: TRBD1 (6 bases). This chain's CDR3 is CASSLQGSTDTQYF. The CDR3 region has the DNA TGCGCCAGCAGCCTTCAGGGGTCCACGGATACGCAGTATTTT.